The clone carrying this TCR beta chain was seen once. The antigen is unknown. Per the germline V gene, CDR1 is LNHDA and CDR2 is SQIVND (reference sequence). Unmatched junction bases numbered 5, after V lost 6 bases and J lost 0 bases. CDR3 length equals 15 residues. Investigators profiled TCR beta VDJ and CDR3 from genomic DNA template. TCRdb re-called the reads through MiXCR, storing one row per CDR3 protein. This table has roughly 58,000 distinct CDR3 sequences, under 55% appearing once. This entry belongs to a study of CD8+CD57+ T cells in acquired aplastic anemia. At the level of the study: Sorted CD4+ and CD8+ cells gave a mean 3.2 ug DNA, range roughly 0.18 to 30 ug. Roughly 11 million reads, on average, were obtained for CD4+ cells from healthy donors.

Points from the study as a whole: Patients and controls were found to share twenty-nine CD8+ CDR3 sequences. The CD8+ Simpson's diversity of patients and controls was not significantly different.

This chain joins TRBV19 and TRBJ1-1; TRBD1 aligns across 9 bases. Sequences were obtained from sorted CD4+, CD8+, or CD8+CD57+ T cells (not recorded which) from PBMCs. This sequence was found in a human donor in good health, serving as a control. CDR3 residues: CASRPGQGMNTEAFF. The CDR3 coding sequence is TGTGCCAGTAGACCGGGACAGGGCATGAACACTGAAGCTTTCTTT. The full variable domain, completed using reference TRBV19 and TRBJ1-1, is DGGITQSPKYLFRKEGQNVTLSCEQNLNHDAMYWYRQDPGQGLRLIYYSQIVNDFQKGDIAEGYSVSREKKESFPLTVTSAQKNPTAFYLCASRPGQGMNTEAFFGQGTRLTVV.